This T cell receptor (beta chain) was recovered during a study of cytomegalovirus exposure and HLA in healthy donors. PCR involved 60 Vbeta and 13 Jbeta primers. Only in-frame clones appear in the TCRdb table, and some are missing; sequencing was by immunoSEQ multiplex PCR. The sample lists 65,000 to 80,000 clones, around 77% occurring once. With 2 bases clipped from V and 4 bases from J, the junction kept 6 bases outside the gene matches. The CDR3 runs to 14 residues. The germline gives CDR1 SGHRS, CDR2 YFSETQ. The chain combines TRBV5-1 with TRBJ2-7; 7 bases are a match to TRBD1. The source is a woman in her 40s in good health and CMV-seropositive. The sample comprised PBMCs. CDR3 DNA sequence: TGCGCCAGCAGCTTATCGACAGGGATTTACGAGCAGTACTTC. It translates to CASSLSTGIYEQYF.